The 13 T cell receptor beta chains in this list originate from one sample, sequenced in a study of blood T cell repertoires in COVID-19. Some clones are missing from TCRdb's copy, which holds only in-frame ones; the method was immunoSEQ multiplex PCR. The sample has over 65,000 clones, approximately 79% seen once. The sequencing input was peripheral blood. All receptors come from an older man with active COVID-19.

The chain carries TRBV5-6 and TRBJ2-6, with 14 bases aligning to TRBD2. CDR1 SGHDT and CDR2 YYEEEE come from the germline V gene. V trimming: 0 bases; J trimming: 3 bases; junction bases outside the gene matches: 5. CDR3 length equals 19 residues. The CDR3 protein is CASSLGLAGGPNGANVLTF. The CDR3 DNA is TGTGCCAGCAGCTTGGGACTAGCGGGAGGGCCGAATGGGGCCAACGTCCTGACTTTC.

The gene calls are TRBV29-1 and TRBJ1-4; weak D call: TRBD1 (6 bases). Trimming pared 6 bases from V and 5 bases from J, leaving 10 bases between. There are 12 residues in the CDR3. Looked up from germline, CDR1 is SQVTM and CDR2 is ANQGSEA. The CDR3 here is CSVTGSNEKLFF. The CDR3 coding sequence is TGCAGCGTCACAGGGTCGAATGAAAAACTGTTTTTT.

CDR3 nucleotides: TGTGCCAGCAGCTTACGGGACACCAGCACAGATACGCAGTATTTT. This sequence encodes CASSLRDTSTDTQYF. The J gene is TRBJ2-3, the V gene TRBV7-9, with a weak D call TRBD1 (6 bases). V lost 2 bases and J 0 bases, leaving 9 bases between the germline ends. This CDR3 has 15 residues. Germline-derived CDR1 and CDR2 are SEHNR and FQNEAQ (reference sequence).

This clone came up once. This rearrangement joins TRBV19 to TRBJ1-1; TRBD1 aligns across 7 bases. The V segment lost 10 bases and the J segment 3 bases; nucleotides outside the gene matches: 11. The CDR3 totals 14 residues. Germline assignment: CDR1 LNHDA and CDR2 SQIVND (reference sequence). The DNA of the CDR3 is TGTGCCACCTCCCCACAGGGGCTGTACACTGAAGCTTTCTTT. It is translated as CATSPQGLYTEAFF.

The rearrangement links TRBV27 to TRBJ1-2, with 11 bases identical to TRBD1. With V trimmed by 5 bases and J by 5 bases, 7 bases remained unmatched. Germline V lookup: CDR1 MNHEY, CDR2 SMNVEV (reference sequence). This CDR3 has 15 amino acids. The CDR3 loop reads CASSGGTGGLYGYTF. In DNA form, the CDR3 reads TGTGCCAGCAGTGGGGGGACAGGGGGACTTTATGGCTACACCTTC.

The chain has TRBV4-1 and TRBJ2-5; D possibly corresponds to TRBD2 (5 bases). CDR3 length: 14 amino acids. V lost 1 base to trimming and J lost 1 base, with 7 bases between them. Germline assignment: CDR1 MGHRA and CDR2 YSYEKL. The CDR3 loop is CASSQGGIQETQYF. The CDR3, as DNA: TGCGCCAGCAGCCAAGGAGGGATCCAAGAGACCCAGTACTTC.

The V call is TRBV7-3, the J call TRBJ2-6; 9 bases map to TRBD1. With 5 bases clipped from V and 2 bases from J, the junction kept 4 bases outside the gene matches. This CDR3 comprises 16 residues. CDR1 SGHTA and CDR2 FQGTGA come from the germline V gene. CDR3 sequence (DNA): TGTGCCAGCAGCGCACAGGGGGCTGCTGGGGCCAACGTCCTGACTTTC. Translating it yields CASSAQGAAGANVLTF.

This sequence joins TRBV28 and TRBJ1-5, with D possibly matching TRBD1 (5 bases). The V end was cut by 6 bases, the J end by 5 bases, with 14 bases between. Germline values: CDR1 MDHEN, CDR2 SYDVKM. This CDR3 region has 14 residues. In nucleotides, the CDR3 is TGTGCCAGCAGCAACATGGGACTTTATCAGCCCCAGCATTTT. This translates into CASSNMGLYQPQHF.

The CDR3 protein is CASSYRRGGPDTQYF. The CDR3 bases are TGTGCCAGCAGTTACCGGCGGGGGGGCCCAGATACGCAGTATTTT. The V call is TRBV6-2 or TRBV6-3, the J call TRBJ2-3, with 9 bases fitting TRBD2. The CDR3 is 15 residues long. The V and J ends lost 2 bases and 4 bases, in that order; junction bases with no gene match: 4. Germline CDR1 is MNHEY and CDR2 is SVGEGT.

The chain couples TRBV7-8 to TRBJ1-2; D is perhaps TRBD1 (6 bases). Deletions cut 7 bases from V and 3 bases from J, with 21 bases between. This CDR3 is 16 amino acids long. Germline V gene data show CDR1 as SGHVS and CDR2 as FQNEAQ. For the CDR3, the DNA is TGTGCCAGCAATTACCCCCGGACAGAGGTCGACTATGGCTACACCTTC. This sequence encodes CASNYPRTEVDYGYTF.

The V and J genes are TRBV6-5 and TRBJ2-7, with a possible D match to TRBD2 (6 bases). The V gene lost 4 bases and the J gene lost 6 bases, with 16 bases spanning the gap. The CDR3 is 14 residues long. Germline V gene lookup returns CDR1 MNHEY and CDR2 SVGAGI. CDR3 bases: TGTGCCAGCAGTTCCCTCGGGGGAAGGACCGAGCAGTACTTC. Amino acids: CASSSLGGRTEQYF.

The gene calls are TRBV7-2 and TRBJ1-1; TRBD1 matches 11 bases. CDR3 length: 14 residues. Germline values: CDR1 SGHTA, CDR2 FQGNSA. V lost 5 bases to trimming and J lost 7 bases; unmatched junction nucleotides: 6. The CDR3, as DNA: TGTGCCAGCAGCCCGGGGACAGGGGGGGGTGAAGCTTTCTTT. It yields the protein CASSPGTGGGEAFF.

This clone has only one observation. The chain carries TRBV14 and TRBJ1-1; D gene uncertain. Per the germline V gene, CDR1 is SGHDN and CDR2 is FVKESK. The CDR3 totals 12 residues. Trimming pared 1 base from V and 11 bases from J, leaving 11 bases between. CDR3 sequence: CASSQAPTSAFF. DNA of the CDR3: TGTGCCAGCAGCCAAGCCCCCACTAGCGCTTTCTTT.